This T cell receptor beta chain is from a study of blood T cell repertoires in COVID-19. In the study overall: The United States, Italy and Spain provided the acute and convalescent COVID-19 samples.

Looked up from germline, CDR1 is SGHKS and CDR2 is YYEKEE (reference sequence). V was pared by 4 bases and J by 6 bases, with 9 bases of the junction left unmatched. The CDR3 sequence is 16 residues long. Authors' analysis steps: Reference gene primer amplification gave estimated nucleated cell counts. Sequencing used immunoSEQ multiplex PCR; TCRdb keeps in-frame clones, though not all of them. V and J calls plus clone size are reproduced from that table; the DNA served to infer D and trimming. The sample lists around 150,000 clones, over 80% occurring once. The sample comprised PBMCs or T cells enriched from blood (not recorded which). The TCR sequence derives from a woman in her thirties or forties who had recovered from COVID-19. The chain combines TRBV5-5 with TRBJ2-3, with 12 bases matching TRBD2. The CDR3 spells CASSLTLAGGQDTQYF. The CDR3 DNA is TGTGCCAGCAGCCTGACTCTAGCGGGGGGGCAGGATACGCAGTATTTT.